This note documents a single T cell receptor (beta chain) sequence. This entry comes from a study of blood T cell repertoires in COVID-19. Study as a whole: Sites in the United States, Italy and Spain provided acute and convalescent COVID-19 samples. T cells, B-cell-depleted T cells, or PBMCs provided the cDNA or gDNA that served as material.

Recruitment covered under 25 US areas and drew participants whose ages spanned roughly 18 to 100 years. Participants reported their clinical history, and cohort assignment relied on those reports. Germline V lookup: CDR1 SGHRS, CDR2 YFSETQ. V gave up 4 bases and J gave up 0 bases, with 16 bases separating them. The CDR3 has 16 amino acids. Only in-frame clones appear in the TCRdb table, and some are missing; sequencing was by immunoSEQ multiplex PCR. This table holds around 210,000 clones, roughly 90% found once. The clonotype was recovered from a woman aged 18-30 years who had recovered from COVID-19. Sequencing was carried out using PBMCs or T cells enriched from blood (not recorded which). The rearrangement joins TRBV5-1 to TRBJ1-2, with D maybe TRBD1 (6 bases). The CDR3 reads CASSPAPDRPNYGYTF. The CDR3 nucleotides read TGCGCCAGCAGCCCCGCCCCGGACAGACCTAACTATGGCTACACCTTC.